These T cell receptor beta chains were read from a single sample in a study of T-cell memory formation after mild COVID-19. Using its own MiXCR run on the 5' RACE reads, TCRdb lists one record per CDR3 protein. Here the sample spans under 300,000 distinct CDR3 sequences, around 15% being singletons. The sample consisted of PBMCs or a T cell subset sorted from them (not recorded which). These receptors were taken from a man between 18 and 35 years old who had mild COVID-19 (a few samples of this study predate the infection). Cell type and time point are not known. Each CDR3 is given with its conserved first and last residue. D genes are given only for firm matches. Clone size, where shown, is once, few, many, or a class for clones that have expanded.

clone_size | cdr3_length | d_call | j_call | v_call | cdr3_aa | cdr3_nt
few | 16 | - | TRBJ2-5 | TRBV24-1 | CATRVAEGGSPPTQYF | TGTGCCACCAGGGTAGCCGAGGGAGGCTCCCCCCCGACCCAGTACTTC
- | 16 | TRBD1 | TRBJ2-3 | TRBV7-3 | CASSLRGTGGTDTQYF | TGTGCCAGCAGCTTAAGGGGGACAGGGGGCACAGATACGCAGTATTTT
- | 15 | - | TRBJ1-3 | TRBV25-1 | CASSEWGRGGNTIYF | TGTGCCAGCAGTGAATGGGGACGCGGGGGAAACACTATATATTTT
- | 14 | - | TRBJ2-7 | TRBV6-5 | CASSYSDRHYEQYF | TGTGCCAGCAGTTATTCGGACCGGCACTACGAGCAGTACTTC
few | 14 | - | TRBJ2-3 | TRBV12-3/TRBV12-4 | CASSLWRPTDTQYF | TGTGCCAGCAGTTTGTGGCGGCCCACAGATACGCAGTATTTT
few | 13 | - | TRBJ1-6 | TRBV19 | CASTDGAGSPLHF | TGTGCCAGTACCGATGGAGCGGGGTCACCCCTCCACTTT
few | 16 | - | TRBJ1-5 | TRBV4-1 | CASSQDRGVGNQPQHF | TGCGCCAGCAGCCAAGATAGGGGAGTTGGCAATCAGCCCCAGCATTTT
- | 13 | - | TRBJ2-5 | TRBV18 | CASSPEGQETQYF | TGTGCCAGCTCACCCGAGGGACAAGAGACCCAGTACTTC
- | 17 | - | TRBJ2-2 | TRBV4-1 | CASSQVTTRPDSGELFF | TGCGCCAGCAGCCAAGTTACCACCAGGCCGGATTCCGGGGAGCTGTTTTTT
many | 14 | TRBD2 | TRBJ2-7 | TRBV12-3/TRBV12-4 | CASSFAGGGYEQYF | TGTGCCAGCAGTTTCGCGGGCGGGGGCTACGAGCAGTACTTC
few | 15 | - | TRBJ2-5 | TRBV5-1 | CASSFSSQAGETQYF | TGCGCCAGCAGCTTCTCTAGCCAGGCGGGAGAGACCCAGTACTTC
- | 14 | - | TRBJ1-2 | TRBV11-2 | CASSLSSSGYGYTF | TGTGCCAGCAGCTTAAGCTCCAGTGGCTATGGCTACACCTTC
few | 14 | TRBD1 | TRBJ2-5 | TRBV29-1 | CSVPRQGTQETQYF | TGCAGCGTCCCACGACAGGGTACTCAAGAGACCCAGTACTTC
few | 13 | - | TRBJ1-4 | TRBV5-6 | CASSSTVNEKLFF | TGTGCCAGCAGCTCGACCGTAAATGAAAAACTGTTTTTT
few | 17 | TRBD1 | TRBJ2-2 | TRBV2 | CASKPDRGNFGVGELFF | TGTGCCAGCAAACCCGACAGGGGCAATTTCGGGGTCGGGGAGCTGTTTTTT
- | 16 | - | TRBJ2-1 | TRBV6-5 | CASSPLGGDTYNEQFF | TGTGCCAGCAGCCCTCTAGGAGGGGACACCTACAATGAGCAGTTCTTC
- | 14 | TRBD1 | TRBJ1-4 | TRBV29-1 | CSVSQGARGEKLFF | TGCAGCGTTTCTCAGGGGGCGCGGGGTGAAAAACTGTTTTTT
few | 12 | - | TRBJ1-1 | TRBV28 | CASSITGGPAFF | TGTGCCAGCAGTATAACAGGAGGGCCAGCTTTCTTT
few | 14 | TRBD1 | TRBJ2-4 | TRBV28 | CASGQGGSKNIQYF | TGTGCCAGCGGACAGGGCGGGTCCAAAAACATTCAGTACTTC
few | 12 | - | TRBJ1-1 | TRBV12-3/TRBV12-4 | CASSLTYTEAFF | TGTGCCAGCAGTTTAACCTACACTGAAGCTTTCTTT
few | 14 | TRBD2 | TRBJ2-1 | TRBV6-5 | CASRLNLAGLLQFF | TGTGCCAGCAGGCTTAACTTAGCGGGCCTGTTGCAGTTCTTC
few | 15 | - | TRBJ1-6 | TRBV6-1 | CASSEAGQYNSPLHF | TGTGCCAGCAGTGAAGCGGGCCAGTATAATTCACCCCTCCACTTT
few | 12 | TRBD2 | TRBJ2-4 | TRBV7-2 | CASRLAGDIQYF | TGTGCCAGCAGACTAGCGGGGGACATTCAGTACTTC
many | 15 | - | TRBJ2-7 | TRBV5-1 | CASSLYPGARYEQYF | TGCGCCAGCAGCTTGTACCCAGGGGCGAGATACGAGCAGTACTTC
- | 15 | - | TRBJ2-3 | TRBV7-8 | CASSPGGFPRDTQYF | TGTGCCAGCAGCCCGGGTGGCTTCCCGCGGGATACGCAGTATTTT
few | 13 | TRBD1 | TRBJ1-2 | TRBV7-9 | CASSLPTGDGYTF | TGTGCCAGCAGCTTACCAACAGGGGACGGCTACACCTTC
- | 14 | - | TRBJ2-5 | TRBV5-1 | CASSPGYTQETQYF | TGCGCCAGCAGCCCGGGATACACACAAGAGACCCAGTACTTC
- | 17 | TRBD2 | TRBJ2-3 | TRBV11-3 | CASSLAGLAGTTDTQYF | TGTGCCAGCAGCTTAGCAGGACTAGCGGGGACCACAGATACGCAGTATTTT
- | 17 | - | TRBJ1-6 | TRBV5-5 | CASSLFISDGNNSPLHF | TGTGCCAGCAGCTTGTTTATATCGGACGGGAATAATTCACCCCTCCACTTT
many | 15 | TRBD1 | TRBJ1-2 | TRBV7-2 | CASSRGDSLGSGYTF | TGTGCCAGCAGCCGGGGGGACAGCTTAGGGAGTGGCTACACCTTC
- | 11 | - | TRBJ1-1 | TRBV6-5 | CASSYQSEAFF | TGTGCCAGCAGTTATCAGTCTGAAGCTTTCTTT
many | 15 | TRBD1 | TRBJ2-7 | TRBV6-5 | CASSYSGQGAYEQYF | TGTGCCAGCAGTTACTCTGGGCAGGGGGCCTACGAGCAGTACTTC
few | 11 | - | TRBJ2-1 | TRBV21-1 | CASSRQNEQFF | TGTGCCAGCAGCAGACAGAATGAGCAGTTCTTC
- | 15 | - | TRBJ1-2 | TRBV4-1 | CASSQVQTANYGYTF | TGCGCCAGCAGCCAAGTTCAAACGGCCAACTATGGCTACACCTTC
- | 14 | - | TRBJ2-7 | TRBV5-1 | CASSAVSSSYEQYF | TGCGCCAGCAGCGCTGTATCCTCCTCCTACGAGCAGTACTTC
few | 15 | - | TRBJ2-2 | TRBV5-1 | CASSFGRDSTGELFF | TGCGCCAGCAGCTTTGGAAGGGACTCCACCGGGGAGCTGTTTTTT
few | 15 | TRBD2 | TRBJ2-3 | TRBV7-9 | CASSPHSGSTDTQYF | TGTGCCAGCAGCCCCCATAGCGGGAGCACAGATACGCAGTATTTT
- | 15 | TRBD2 | TRBJ2-3 | TRBV20-1 | CSAPTSGSFGDTQYF | TGCAGTGCTCCTACTAGCGGGAGTTTTGGAGATACGCAGTATTTT
- | 14 | - | TRBJ1-5 | TRBV6-5 | CASSPLHSGQPQHF | TGTGCCAGCAGTCCGCTCCACAGTGGCCAGCCCCAGCATTTT
few | 16 | - | TRBJ2-7 | TRBV10-3 | CAISDTPGHGTYEQYF | TGTGCCATCAGTGACACACCGGGACATGGAACCTACGAGCAGTACTTC
few | 14 | - | TRBJ2-1 | TRBV11-2 | CASSSRITSNEQFF | TGTGCCAGCAGCTCCCGGATCACATCCAATGAGCAGTTCTTC
few | 13 | TRBD1 | TRBJ1-1 | TRBV6-2/TRBV6-3 | CASSLGTGLKAFF | TGTGCCAGCAGTTTGGGGACAGGGTTGAAAGCTTTCTTT
few | 13 | - | TRBJ2-7 | TRBV9 | CASSPRQMAEQYF | TGTGCCAGCAGCCCCAGACAGATGGCCGAGCAGTACTTC
- | 13 | - | TRBJ2-5 | TRBV4-3 | CASSQWLAQTQYF | TGCGCCAGCAGCCAATGGCTAGCTCAGACCCAGTACTTC